A selection of T cell receptor beta chains follows, all from one sample in a study of CXCR3-negative and CXCR3-positive naive CD8 T cells. TCRdb reworked the 5' RACE reads into one entry per CDR3 protein, no DNA. The sample holds some 54,000 distinct CDR3 sequences. Sequenced: naive CXCR3+ CD8+ T cells from blood. The receptor set was obtained from a human donor in good health. Some clones in this sample may be carry-over from other donors' samples. Both conserved end residues are part of each CDR3.

len	v_gene	j_gene	CDR3aa
14	TRBV7-2	TRBJ2-7	CASSLLADPYEQYF
17	TRBV7-3	TRBJ2-2	CASSLTAGGANTGELFF
14	TRBV7-9	TRBJ2-2	CASNYDKYTGELFF
15	TRBV27	TRBJ1-2	CASSSLEGPRYGYTF
16	TRBV13	TRBJ2-1	CASSHRRGGLYNEQFF
14	TRBV7-8	TRBJ2-1	CASSRSTEVNEQFF
15	TRBV27	TRBJ2-7	CASSPQGFRVHEQYF
15	TRBV7-9	TRBJ2-1	CASSSLTRDVNEQFF
16	TRBV12-3/TRBV12-4	TRBJ1-1	CASSLSQGALNTEAFF
14	TRBV13	TRBJ2-7	CASSPRGPRNEQYF
15	TRBV12-3/TRBV12-4	TRBJ1-5	CASSLESGYNQPQHF
18	TRBV11-2	TRBJ2-4	CASSLESDRGLAKNIQYF
16	TRBV6-2/TRBV6-3	TRBJ2-7	CASKPPGPSEVDEQYF
13	TRBV29-1	TRBJ2-5	CSVVGVFGETQSF
15	TRBV5-5	TRBJ2-1	CASSFYLSSYNEQFF
15	TRBV13	TRBJ1-2	CASSAGPGQGLGYTF
12	TRBV7-2	TRBJ2-1	CASSFGINEQFF
16	TRBV29-1	TRBJ2-3	CSVEGGDYYLTDTQYF
17	TRBV29-1	TRBJ1-4	CSALSTGPQGENEKLFF
16	TRBV5-1	TRBJ2-7	CASSVKGVTGPYEQYF
13	TRBV2	TRBJ2-7	CASSEGGYYEQYF
16	TRBV7-2	TRBJ2-1	CASSLVAGGEYNEQFF
16	TRBV4-3	TRBJ2-2	CASSQDSDRVIGELFF
17	TRBV10-1	TRBJ2-7	CASSETMGWEGLYEQYF
13	TRBV7-3	TRBJ1-1	CASRGTGSTEAFF
17	TRBV7-6	TRBJ1-1	CASSTSLGQTRDTEAFF
17	TRBV4-1	TRBJ1-1	CASSQDLRFIAGTEAFF
11	TRBV6-2/TRBV6-3	TRBJ2-7	CASSKGYEQYF
17	TRBV4-2	TRBJ2-4	CASSLRWEAEAKNIQYF
15	TRBV27	TRBJ2-5	CASSLGRSVPETQYF
15	TRBV27	TRBJ2-7	CASSPTIPSSYEQYF
12	TRBV12-3/TRBV12-4	TRBJ2-1	CASKKLLNEQFF
14	TRBV12-3/TRBV12-4	TRBJ1-4	CASSFNAAAAKLFF
17	TRBV7-9	TRBJ1-1	CASSLADSSRHNTEAFF
20	TRBV20-1	TRBJ2-7	CSGHGQDPGLAGDPTYEQYF
19	TRBV1	TRBJ2-1	CTSSQDQLAGGHSYNEQFF
14	TRBV10-3	TRBJ2-5	CAISPLEAQETQYF
17	TRBV12-3/TRBV12-4	TRBJ1-1	CASSPTLRTGSNTEAFF
12	TRBV12-3/TRBV12-4	TRBJ2-1	CASSPLVGEQFF
15	TRBV5-6	TRBJ2-1	CASSLGPNRDNEQFF
15	TRBV6-5	TRBJ1-1	CASSSIGDGGTEAFF
14	TRBV6-5	TRBJ2-7	CASSFGGSGYEQYF
15	TRBV3-2	TRBJ2-7	CASSQDVHISYEQYF
13	TRBV4-1	TRBJ2-3	CASSQGQGDTQYF
14	TRBV9	TRBJ1-5	CASDHTGSGQPQHF
15	TRBV29-1	TRBJ2-1	CSVDESGYSYNEQFF
15	TRBV11-2	TRBJ2-7	CASSFPTRGSYEQYF
15	TRBV7-7	TRBJ2-3	CASSLEAGSSDTQYF
19	TRBV28	TRBJ2-5	CASSRPTTGEPLGMETQYF